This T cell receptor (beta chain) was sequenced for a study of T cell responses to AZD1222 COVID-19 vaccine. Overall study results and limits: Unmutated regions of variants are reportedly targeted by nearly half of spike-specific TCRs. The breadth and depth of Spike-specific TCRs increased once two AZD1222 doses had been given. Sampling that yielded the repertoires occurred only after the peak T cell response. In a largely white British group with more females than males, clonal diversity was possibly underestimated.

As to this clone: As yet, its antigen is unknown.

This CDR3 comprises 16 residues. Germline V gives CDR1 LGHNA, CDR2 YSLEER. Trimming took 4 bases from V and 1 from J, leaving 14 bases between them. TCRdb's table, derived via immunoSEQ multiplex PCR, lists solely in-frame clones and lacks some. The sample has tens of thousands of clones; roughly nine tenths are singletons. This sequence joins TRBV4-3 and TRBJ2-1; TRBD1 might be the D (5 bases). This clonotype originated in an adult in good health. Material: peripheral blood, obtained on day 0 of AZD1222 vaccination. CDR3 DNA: TGCGCCAGCAGCCGGAGCGTGGGGCTTTCCTACAATGAGCAGTTCTTC. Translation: CASSRSVGLSYNEQFF.